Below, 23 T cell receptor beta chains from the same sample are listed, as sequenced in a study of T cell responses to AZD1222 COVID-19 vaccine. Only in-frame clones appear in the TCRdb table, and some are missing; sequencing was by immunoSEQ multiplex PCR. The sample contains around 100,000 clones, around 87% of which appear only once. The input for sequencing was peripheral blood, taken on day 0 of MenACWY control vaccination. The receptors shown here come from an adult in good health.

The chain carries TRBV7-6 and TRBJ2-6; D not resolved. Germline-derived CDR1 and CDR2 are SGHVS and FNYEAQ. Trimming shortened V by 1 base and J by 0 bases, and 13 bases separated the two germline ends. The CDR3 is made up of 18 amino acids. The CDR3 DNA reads TGTGCCAGCAGCTTAGTTGTCCAGGCAGACTCTGGGGCCAACGTCCTGACTTTC. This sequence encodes CASSLVVQADSGANVLTF.

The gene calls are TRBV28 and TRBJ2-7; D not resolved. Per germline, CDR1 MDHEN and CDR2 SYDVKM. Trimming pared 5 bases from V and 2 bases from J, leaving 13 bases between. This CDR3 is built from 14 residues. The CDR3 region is CASSLPDTAYEQYF. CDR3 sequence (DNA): TGTGCCAGCAGTCTACCTGACACCGCCTACGAGCAGTACTTC.

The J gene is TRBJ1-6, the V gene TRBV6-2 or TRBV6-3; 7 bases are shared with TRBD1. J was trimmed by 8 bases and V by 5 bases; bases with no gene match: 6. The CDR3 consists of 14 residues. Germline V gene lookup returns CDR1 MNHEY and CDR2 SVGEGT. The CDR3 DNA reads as TGTGCCAGCAGTGTTCCGGGACAGTATTCACCCCTCCACTTT. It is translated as CASSVPGQYSPLHF.

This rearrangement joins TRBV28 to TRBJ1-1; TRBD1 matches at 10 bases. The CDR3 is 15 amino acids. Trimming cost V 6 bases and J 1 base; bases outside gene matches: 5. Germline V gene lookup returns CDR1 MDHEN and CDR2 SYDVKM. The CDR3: CASRRQGASNTEAFF. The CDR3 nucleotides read TGTGCCAGCAGAAGACAGGGGGCGTCGAACACTGAAGCTTTCTTT.

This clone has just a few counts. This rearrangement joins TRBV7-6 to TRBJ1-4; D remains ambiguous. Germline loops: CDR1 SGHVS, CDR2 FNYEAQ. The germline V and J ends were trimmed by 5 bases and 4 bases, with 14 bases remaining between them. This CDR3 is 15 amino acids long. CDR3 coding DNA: TGTGCCAGCAGCCTTCGATCGGACCTTAATGAAAAACTGTTTTTT. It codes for CASSLRSDLNEKLFF.

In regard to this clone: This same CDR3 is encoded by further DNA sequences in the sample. The CDR3 spells CASSLAGNNEQFF. For the CDR3, the DNA is TGTGCCAGCAGCTTAGCCGGGAACAATGAGCAGTTCTTC. The V and J genes are TRBV11-2 and TRBJ2-1; tentative D call: TRBD2 (5 bases). From germline, CDR1 is SGHAT and CDR2 FQNNGV. The ends were cut back, 1 base at V and 5 bases at J, with 6 bases in the middle. The CDR3 spans 13 residues.

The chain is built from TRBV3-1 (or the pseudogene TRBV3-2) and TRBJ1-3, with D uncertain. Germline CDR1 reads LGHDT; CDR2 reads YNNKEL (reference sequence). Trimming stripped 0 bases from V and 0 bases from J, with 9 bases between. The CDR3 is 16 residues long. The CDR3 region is CASSQDVEVSGNTIYF. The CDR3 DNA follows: TGTGCCAGCAGCCAAGATGTCGAGGTCTCTGGAAACACCATATATTTT.

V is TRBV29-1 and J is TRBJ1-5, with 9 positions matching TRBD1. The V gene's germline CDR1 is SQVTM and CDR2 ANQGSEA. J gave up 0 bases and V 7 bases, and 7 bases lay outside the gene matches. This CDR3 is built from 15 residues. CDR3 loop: CSAGQGRNSNQPQHF. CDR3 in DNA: TGCAGCGCGGGACAGGGAAGGAATAGCAATCAGCCCCAGCATTTT.

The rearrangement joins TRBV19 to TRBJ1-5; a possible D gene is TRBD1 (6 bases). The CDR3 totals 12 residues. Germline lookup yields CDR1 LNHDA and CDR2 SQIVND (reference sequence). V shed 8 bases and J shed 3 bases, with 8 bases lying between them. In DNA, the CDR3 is TGTGCCAGTCAGGGGATCAATCAGCCCCAGCATTTT. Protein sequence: CASQGINQPQHF.

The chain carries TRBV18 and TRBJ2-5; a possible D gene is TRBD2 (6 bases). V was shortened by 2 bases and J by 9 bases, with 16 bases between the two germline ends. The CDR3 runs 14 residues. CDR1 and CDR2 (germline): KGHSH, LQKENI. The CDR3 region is CASSPSAVPGAQYF. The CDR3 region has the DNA TGTGCCAGCTCACCATCGGCGGTTCCGGGGGCCCAGTACTTC.

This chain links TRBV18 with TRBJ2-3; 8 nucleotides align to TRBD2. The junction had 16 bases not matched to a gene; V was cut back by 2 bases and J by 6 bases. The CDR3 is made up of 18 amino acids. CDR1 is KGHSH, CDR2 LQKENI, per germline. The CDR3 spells CASSPSEAGVPKWDTQYF. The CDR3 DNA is TGTGCCAGCTCACCAAGTGAAGCGGGGGTACCTAAGTGGGATACGCAGTATTTT.

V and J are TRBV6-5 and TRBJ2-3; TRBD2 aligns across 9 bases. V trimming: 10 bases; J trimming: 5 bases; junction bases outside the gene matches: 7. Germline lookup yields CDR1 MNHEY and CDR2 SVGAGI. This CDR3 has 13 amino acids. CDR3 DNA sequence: TGTGCCACCAGAGCGGGGGGTTTAGATACGCAGTATTTT. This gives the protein CATRAGGLDTQYF.

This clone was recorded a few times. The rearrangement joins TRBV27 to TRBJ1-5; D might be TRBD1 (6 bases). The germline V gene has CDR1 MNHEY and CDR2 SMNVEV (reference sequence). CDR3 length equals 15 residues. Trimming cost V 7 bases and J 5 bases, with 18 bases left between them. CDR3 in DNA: TGTGCCAGCAAGGAAACAGGGTCCCGTCATCAGCCCCAGCATTTT. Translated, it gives CASKETGSRHQPQHF.

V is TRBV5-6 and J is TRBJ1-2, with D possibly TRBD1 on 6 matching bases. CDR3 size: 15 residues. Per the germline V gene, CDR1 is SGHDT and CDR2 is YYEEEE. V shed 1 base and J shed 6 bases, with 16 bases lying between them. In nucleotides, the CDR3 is TGTGCCAGCAGCTTGCCTGGCAGGGGAGACCATGGCTACACCTTC. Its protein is CASSLPGRGDHGYTF.

The CDR3 nucleotides read TGTGCCAGCGGAACGGTTTTTGGGTACTTC. Protein: CASGTVFGYF. This chain uses TRBV2 with TRBJ2-5; D call uncertain. Germline V gene sequence: CDR1 SNHLY, CDR2 FYNNEI. This CDR3 contains 10 residues. The ends were cut back, 8 bases at V and 13 bases at J, with 14 bases in the middle. The full variable domain, rest sourced from reference TRBV2 and TRBJ2-5, is EPEVTQTPSHQVTQMGQEVILRCVPISNHLYFYWYRQILGQKVEFLVSFYNNEISEKSEIFDDQFSVERPDGSNFTLKIRSTKLEDSAMYFCASGTVFGYFGPGTRLLVL.

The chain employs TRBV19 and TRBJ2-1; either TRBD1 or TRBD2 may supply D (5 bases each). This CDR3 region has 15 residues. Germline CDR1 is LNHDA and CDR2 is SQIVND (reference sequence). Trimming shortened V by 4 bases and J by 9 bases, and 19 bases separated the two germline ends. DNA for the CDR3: TGTGCCAGTAGTACGATCCGGGGCCAGTCCGCTGAGCAGTTCTTC. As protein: CASSTIRGQSAEQFF.

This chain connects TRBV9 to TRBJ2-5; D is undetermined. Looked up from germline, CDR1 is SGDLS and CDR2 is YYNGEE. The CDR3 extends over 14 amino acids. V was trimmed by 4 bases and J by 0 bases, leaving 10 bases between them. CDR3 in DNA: TGTGCCAGCAGCCCCCGCAGCTACCAAGAGACCCAGTACTTC. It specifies CASSPRSYQETQYF.

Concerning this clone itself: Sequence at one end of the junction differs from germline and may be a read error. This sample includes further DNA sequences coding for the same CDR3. CDR3 DNA: TGTGCCAGCACAGAGGTAGCGGGAGGGCCCGGTGGTACAGATACACAGTATTTT. This translates into CASTEVAGGPGGTDTQYF. The V and J genes are TRBV9 and TRBJ2-3; 11 nucleotides agree with TRBD2. Germline V gene lookup returns CDR1 SGDLS and CDR2 YYNGEE. The CDR3 covers 18 residues.

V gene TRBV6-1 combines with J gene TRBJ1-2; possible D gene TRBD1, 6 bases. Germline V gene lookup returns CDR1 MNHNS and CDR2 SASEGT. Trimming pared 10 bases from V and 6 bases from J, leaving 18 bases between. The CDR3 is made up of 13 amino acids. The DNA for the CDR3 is TGTGCCACCCACGACAGGCCCCTCGATGGCTACACCTTC. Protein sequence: CATHDRPLDGYTF.

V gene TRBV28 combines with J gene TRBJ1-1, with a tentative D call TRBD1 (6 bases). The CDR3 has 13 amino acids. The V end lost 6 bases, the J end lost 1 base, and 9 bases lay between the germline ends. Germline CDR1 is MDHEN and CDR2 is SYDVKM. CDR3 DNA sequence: TGTGCCAGCAGCCCGGGACAGAACACTGAAGCTTTCTTT. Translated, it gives CASSPGQNTEAFF.

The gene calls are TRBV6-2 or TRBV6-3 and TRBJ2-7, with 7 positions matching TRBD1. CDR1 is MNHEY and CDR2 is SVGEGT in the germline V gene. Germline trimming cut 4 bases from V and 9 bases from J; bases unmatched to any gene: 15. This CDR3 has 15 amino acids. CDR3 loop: CASSLGGRTAVGQYF. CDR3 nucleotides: TGTGCCAGCAGTTTAGGGGGCAGGACCGCCGTAGGGCAGTACTTC.

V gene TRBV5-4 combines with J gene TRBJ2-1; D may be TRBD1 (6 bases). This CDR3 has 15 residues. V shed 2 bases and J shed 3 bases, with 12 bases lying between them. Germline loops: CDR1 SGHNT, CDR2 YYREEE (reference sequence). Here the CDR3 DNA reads TGTGCCAGCAGCTTAGACAGGAATAACTACAATGAGCAGTTCTTC. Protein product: CASSLDRNNYNEQFF.

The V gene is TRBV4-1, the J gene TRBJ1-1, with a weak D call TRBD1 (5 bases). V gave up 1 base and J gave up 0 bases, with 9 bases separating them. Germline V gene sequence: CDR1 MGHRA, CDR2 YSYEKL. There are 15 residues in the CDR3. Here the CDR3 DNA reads TGCGCCAGCAGCCAAGTGGTAGGGGTGAACACTGAAGCTTTCTTT. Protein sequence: CASSQVVGVNTEAFF.